This T cell receptor (beta chain) was retrieved from a study of shared clonotypes between healthy human individuals. Study-wide background: Those who served as donors were a couple of women and three men between the ages of 18 and 49.

Per germline, CDR1 SNHLY and CDR2 FYNNEI. The V end lost 3 bases, the J end lost 2 bases, and 11 bases lay between the germline ends. This CDR3 comprises 14 residues. Each cell subset's genomic DNA was divided evenly among several immunoSEQ plates. Ten immunoSEQ deep assay plates were used to sequence the DNA of unsorted PBMCs. Clones were read by immunoSEQ multiplex PCR, and TCRdb kept only the in-frame ones, dropping some. The sample shows 550,000 to 600,000 clones, around three quarters of them seen only once. Every donor, a Caucasian adult, lived in Nashville, Tennessee. Specimen: PBMCs. The TCR comes from a woman in her 40s in good health. Some clones in this sample may be carry-over from other donors' samples. The gene calls are TRBV2 and TRBJ2-7; possibly TRBD1 for D (6 bases). This CDR3 reads CASSDLRGTYEQYF. CDR3 sequence (DNA): TGTGCCAGCAGTGATCTCAGGGGAACCTACGAGCAGTACTTC.